This TCR beta chain emerged from a study of PD-1 blockade in mismatch repair-deficient tumors. Study information: Patients had eleven to twelve mismatch repair-deficient cancer types, all previously treated and progressing.

Profiled with immunoSEQ multiplex PCR; TCRdb holds only in-frame clones, not every one. The data contain some 120,000 clones, around nine tenths of them seen just once; the ten biggest clones take up over 9.5%. The germline CDR1 and CDR2 sequences are ENHRY and SYGVKD. With V trimmed by 8 bases and J by 3 bases, 5 bases remained unmatched. This CDR3 has 15 residues. PCR or immunohistochemistry showed mismatch repair deficiency in every enrolled patient. TCRs were sequenced from a few patients responding to pembrolizumab. A note on this clone: No antigen is known for it.

Study observations and caveats: Rapid post-treatment expansion, then contraction, generally preceding radiologic response, marked tumor-resident clones.

Here the sequenced sample was peripheral blood, taken about 17 months after starting pembrolizumab. The J gene is TRBJ2-5, the V gene TRBV10-3; 14 bases fit TRBD2. The receptor's source is an adult with mismatch repair-deficient cancer. In nucleotides, the CDR3 is TGTGCCATCGGTAGACTAGCGGGAGGGGAAGAGACCCAGTACTTC. Its protein product is CAIGRLAGGEETQYF.